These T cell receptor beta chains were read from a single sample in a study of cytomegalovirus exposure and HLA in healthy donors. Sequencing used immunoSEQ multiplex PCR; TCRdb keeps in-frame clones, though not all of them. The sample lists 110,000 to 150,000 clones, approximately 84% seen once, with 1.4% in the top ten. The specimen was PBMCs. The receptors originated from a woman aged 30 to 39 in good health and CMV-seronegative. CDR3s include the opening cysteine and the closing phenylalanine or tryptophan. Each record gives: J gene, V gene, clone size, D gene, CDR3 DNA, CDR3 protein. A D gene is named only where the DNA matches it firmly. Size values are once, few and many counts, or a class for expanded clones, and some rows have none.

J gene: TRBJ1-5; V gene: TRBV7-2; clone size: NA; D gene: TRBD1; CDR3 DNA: TGTGCCAGCAGCTTCTTCGGGACAGGGGGTGAATTGCCCCAGCATTTT; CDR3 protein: CASSFFGTGGELPQHF
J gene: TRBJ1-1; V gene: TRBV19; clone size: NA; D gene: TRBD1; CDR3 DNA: TGTGCCAGTAGTATTACCGGGACAGCTACTGAAGCTTTCTTT; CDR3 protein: CASSITGTATEAFF
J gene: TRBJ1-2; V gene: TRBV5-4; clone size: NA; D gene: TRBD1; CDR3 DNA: TGTGCCAGCAGCTTGGGAGGGACAGGGGGGTATGGCTACACCTTC; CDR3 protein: CASSLGGTGGYGYTF
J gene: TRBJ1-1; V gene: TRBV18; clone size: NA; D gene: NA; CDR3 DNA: TGTGCCAGCTCACGAGGCTCAAACACTGAAGCTTTCTTT; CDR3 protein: CASSRGSNTEAFF
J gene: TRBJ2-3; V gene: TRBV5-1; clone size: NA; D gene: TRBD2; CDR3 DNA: TGCGCCAGCAGCACTAGCGGGGCAGATACGCAGTATTTT; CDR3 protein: CASSTSGADTQYF
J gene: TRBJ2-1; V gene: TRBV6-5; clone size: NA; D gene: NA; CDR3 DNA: TGTGCCAGCAGTTTAGAGAGTAGCTCCTACAATGAGCAGTTCTTC; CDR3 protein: CASSLESSSYNEQFF
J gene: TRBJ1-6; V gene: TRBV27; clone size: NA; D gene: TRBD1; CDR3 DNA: TGTGCCAGCAGTTTAAAGTGGGACAGGCTTGCCTATAATTCACCCCTCCACTTT; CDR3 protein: CASSLKWDRLAYNSPLHF
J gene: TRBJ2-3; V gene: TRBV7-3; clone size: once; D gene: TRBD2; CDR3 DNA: TGTGCCAGCAGCTTAAGCGGGGGGGCGACAGATACGCAGTATTTT; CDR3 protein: CASSLSGGATDTQYF
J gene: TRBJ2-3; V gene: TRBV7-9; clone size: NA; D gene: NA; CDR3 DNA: TGTGCCAGCAGCGCCAGCGGAGATACGCAGTATTTT; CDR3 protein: CASSASGDTQYF
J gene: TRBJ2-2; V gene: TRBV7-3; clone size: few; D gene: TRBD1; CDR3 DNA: TGTGCCTCCGGACAGGGGTCATCCGGGGAGCTGTTTTTT; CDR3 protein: CASGQGSSGELFF
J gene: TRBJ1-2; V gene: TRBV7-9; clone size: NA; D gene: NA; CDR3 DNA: TGTGCCAGCAGCTTAGCTGCGGATGGCTACACCTTC; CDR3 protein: CASSLAADGYTF
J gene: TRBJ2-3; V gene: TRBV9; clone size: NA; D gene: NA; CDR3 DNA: TGTGCCAGCAGCGCACAGAGCTCAGTCGGTTTGACGCAGTATTTT; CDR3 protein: CASSAQSSVGLTQYF
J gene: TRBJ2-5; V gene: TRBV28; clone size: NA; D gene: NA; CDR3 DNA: TGTGCCAGCTCAGTAATTCAAGAGACCCAGTACTTC; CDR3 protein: CASSVIQETQYF
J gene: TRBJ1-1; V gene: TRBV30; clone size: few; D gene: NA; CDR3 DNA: TGTGCCTGGAGCTCAGGGGTCACTGAAGCTTTCTTT; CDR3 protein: CAWSSGVTEAFF
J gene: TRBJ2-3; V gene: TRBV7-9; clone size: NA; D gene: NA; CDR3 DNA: TGTGCCAGCAACCGAGCGCCGACTGGCACAGATACGCAGTATTTT; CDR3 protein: CASNRAPTGTDTQYF
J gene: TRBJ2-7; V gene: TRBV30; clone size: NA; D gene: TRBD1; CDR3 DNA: TGTGCCTGGAGGGACAGGGGGGACGAGCAGTACTTC; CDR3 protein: CAWRDRGDEQYF
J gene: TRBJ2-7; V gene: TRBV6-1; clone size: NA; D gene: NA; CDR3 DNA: TGTGCCAGCAGTGGAGGGGGGGCCGTAGACGAGCAGTACTTC; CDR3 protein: CASSGGGAVDEQYF
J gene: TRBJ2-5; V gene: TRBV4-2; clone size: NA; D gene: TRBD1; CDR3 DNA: TGTGCCAGCAGCGGGACAGGGGCCGCTTCGGGGGAGACCCAGTACTTC; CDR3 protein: CASSGTGAASGETQYF
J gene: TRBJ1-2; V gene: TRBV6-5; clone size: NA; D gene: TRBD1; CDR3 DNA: TGTGCCAGCAGCCGCGGGACAGCGTATGGCTACACCTTC; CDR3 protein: CASSRGTAYGYTF
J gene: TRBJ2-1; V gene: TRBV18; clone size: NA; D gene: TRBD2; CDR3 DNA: TGTGCCAGCTCACAGATTGCTAGCGGGGGGTACAATGAGCAGTTCTTC; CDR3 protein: CASSQIASGGYNEQFF
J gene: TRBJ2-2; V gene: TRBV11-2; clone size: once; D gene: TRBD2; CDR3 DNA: TGTGCCAGCAGCTTAGAACGGGGGGGCACCGGGGAGCTGTTTTTT; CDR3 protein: CASSLERGGTGELFF
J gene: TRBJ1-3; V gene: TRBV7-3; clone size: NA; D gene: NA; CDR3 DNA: TGTGCCAGCAGCTTAATTGGTGTGGCCGCTGGAAACACCATATATTTT; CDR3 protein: CASSLIGVAAGNTIYF
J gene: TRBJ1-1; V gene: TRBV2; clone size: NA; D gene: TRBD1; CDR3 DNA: TGTGCCAGCATTCGGACCGGGACAGGGGGCTTCGGGACTGAAGCTTTCTTT; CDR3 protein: CASIRTGTGGFGTEAFF
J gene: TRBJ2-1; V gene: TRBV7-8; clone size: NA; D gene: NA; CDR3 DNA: TGTGCCAGCAGCTTTGGGGCGGGGAATGCTAATGAGCAGTTCTTC; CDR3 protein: CASSFGAGNANEQFF
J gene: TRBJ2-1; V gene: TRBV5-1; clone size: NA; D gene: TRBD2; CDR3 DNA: TGCGCCAGCAGCCCCCGGGACGGGGGGATGTACAATGAGCAGTTCTTC; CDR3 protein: CASSPRDGGMYNEQFF
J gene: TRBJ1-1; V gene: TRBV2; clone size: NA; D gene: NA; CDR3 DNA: TGTGCCAGCAGCCTACAGGTGAACACTGAAGCTTTCTTT; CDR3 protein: CASSLQVNTEAFF
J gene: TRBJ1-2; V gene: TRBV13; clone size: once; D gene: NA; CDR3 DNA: TGTGCCAGCAGCTTAGACAGATTTAACTATGGCTACACCTTC; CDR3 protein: CASSLDRFNYGYTF
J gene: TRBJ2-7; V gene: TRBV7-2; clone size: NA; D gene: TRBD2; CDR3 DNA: TGTGCCAGCAGCTTACGCTTTAGCGGGGGGGTGGAACGGGGCTACGAGCAGTACTTC; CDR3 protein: CASSLRFSGGVERGYEQYF
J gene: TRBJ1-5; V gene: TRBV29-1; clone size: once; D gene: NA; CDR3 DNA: TGCAGCGTTGGGAAAGGGGAGGGTCAGCCCCAGCATTTT; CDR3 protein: CSVGKGEGQPQHF
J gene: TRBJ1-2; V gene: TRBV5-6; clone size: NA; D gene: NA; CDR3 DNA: TGTGCCAGCAGCCCCAGGGGTCCTAACTATGGCTACACCTTC; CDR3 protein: CASSPRGPNYGYTF
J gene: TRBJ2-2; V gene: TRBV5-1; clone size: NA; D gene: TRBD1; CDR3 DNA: TGCGCCAGCAGCCCCGGGACAGTTAACACCGGGGAGCTGTTTTTT; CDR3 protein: CASSPGTVNTGELFF
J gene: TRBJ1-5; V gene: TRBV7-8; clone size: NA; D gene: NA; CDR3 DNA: TGTGCCAGCAGCCAGGGCTCAAATAATCAGCCCCAGCATTTT; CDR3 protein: CASSQGSNNQPQHF
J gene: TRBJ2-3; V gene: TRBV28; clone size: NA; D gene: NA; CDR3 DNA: TGTGCCAGCAGTTCCCAGGCACTCAGCACAGATACGCAGTATTTT; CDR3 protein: CASSSQALSTDTQYF
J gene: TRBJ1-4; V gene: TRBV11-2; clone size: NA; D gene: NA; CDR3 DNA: TGTGCCAGCAGCTCACCAGGCGTTAGTGAAAAACTGTTTTTT; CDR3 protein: CASSSPGVSEKLFF
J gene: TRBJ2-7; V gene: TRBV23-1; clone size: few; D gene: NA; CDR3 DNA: TGCGCCAGCAGTCCGGGTTCCTCTACCTACTACGAGCAGTACTTC; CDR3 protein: CASSPGSSTYYEQYF
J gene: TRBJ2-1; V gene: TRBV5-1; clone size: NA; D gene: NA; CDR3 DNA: TGCGCCAGCAGTCGGGTTGGAGATGAGCAGTTCTTC; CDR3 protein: CASSRVGDEQFF
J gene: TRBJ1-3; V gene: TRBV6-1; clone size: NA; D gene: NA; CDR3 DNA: TGTGCCAGCAGAAACAGGCGCTCTGGAAACACCATATATTTT; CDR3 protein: CASRNRRSGNTIYF
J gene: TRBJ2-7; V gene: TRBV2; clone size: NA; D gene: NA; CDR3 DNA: TGTGCCAGCAGTGATCAGGGTTTGGGCTACGAGCAGTACTTC; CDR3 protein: CASSDQGLGYEQYF
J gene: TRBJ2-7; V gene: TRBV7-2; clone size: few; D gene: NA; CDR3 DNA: TGTGCCAGCAGCGTATATGACGAGCAGTACTTC; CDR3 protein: CASSVYDEQYF
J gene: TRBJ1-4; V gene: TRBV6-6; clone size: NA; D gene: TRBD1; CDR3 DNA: TGTGCCAGCAGTTCCGGACTCGGACAGGGCCGGGAAAAACTGTTTTTT; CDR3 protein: CASSSGLGQGREKLFF
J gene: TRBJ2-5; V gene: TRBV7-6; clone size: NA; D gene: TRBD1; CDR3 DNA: TGTGCCAGCAGCTTGAGGGGGCGGGAGACCCAGTACTTC; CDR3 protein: CASSLRGRETQYF
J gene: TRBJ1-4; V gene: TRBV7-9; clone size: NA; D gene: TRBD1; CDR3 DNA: TGTGCCAGCAGCTCAACAGGGGGTCATAATGAAAAACTGTTTTTT; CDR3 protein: CASSSTGGHNEKLFF
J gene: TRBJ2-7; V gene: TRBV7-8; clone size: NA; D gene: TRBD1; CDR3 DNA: TGTGCCAGCACATCCGGGACAGCGAGCTCCTACGAGCAGTACTTC; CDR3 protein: CASTSGTASSYEQYF
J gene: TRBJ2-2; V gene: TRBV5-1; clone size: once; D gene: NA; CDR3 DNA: TGCGCCAGCAGACGTGAGACAGGCGCAACCGGGGAGCTGTTTTTT; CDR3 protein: CASRRETGATGELFF
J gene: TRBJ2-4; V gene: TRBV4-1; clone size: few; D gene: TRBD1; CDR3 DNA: TGCGCCAGCAGCCAAGTTTTGGACAGGGAAGACAAAAACATTCAGTACTTC; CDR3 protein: CASSQVLDREDKNIQYF
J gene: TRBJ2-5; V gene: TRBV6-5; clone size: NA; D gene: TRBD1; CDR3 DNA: TGTGCCAGCAGAATCTCGACAGGGACGCGTGGGACCCAGTACTTC; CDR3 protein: CASRISTGTRGTQYF
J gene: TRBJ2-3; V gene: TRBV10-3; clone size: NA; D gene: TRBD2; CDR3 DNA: TGTGCCATCGGAGCGGGGGCTCCGCCAGATACGCAGTATTTT; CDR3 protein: CAIGAGAPPDTQYF
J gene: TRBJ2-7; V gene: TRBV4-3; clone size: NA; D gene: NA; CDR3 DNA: TGCGCCAGCAGCCAAGATCGGACACTGAGCTCCTACGAGCAGTACTTC; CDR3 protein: CASSQDRTLSSYEQYF
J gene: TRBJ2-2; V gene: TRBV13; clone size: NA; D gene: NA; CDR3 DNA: TGTGCCAGCAGCTTCTCGAACACCGGGGAGCTGTTTTTT; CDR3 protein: CASSFSNTGELFF
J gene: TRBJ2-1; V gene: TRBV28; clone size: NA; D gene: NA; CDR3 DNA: TGTGCCAGCAGTTTTAACAGGTTGTTCTTC; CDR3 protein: CASSFNRLFF
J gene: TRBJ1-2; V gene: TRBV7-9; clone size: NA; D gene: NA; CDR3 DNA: TGTGCCAGCAGCTTAGGGGACACTATCGGAGAAGGCTACACCTTC; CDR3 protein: CASSLGDTIGEGYTF
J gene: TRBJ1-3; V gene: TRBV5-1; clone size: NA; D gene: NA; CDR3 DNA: TGCGCCAGCAGCCCGGACATAGGAAACACCATATATTTT; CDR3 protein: CASSPDIGNTIYF
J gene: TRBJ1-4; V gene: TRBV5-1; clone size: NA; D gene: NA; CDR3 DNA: TGCGCCAGCAGCTTGGGGTTTGAAGCCTTTAATGAAAAACTGTTTTTT; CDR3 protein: CASSLGFEAFNEKLFF
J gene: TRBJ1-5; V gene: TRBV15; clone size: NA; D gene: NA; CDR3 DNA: TGTGCCACCAGCAGGGACACGTATAGCAATCAGCCCCAGCATTTT; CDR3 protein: CATSRDTYSNQPQHF
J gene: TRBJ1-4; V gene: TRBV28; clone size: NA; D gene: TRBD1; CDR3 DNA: TGTGCCAGCAGAGCCGGGACAGGGGACGAAAAACTGTTTTTT; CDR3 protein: CASRAGTGDEKLFF
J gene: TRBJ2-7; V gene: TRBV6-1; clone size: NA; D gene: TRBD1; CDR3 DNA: TGTGCCAGCAGTTTGACACCGGGACAGGAGATTCAGTACTTC; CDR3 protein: CASSLTPGQEIQYF
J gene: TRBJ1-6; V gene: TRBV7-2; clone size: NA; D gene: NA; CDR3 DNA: TGTGCCAGCAGCTTCCGGGACATCGAGTCACCCCTCCACTTT; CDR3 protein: CASSFRDIESPLHF